What follows describes a single T cell receptor beta chain. What it binds is unknown. These data originate in a study of T cells in localized non-small cell lung cancer. Study outcomes and limitations: A higher density of T cells in blood coincided with extended overall survival. The appearance of a median roughly 53 of the top 100 tumor clones was seen in adjacent lung. Compared with tumor, uninvolved adjacent lung displayed greater T cell clonality, ranking highest overall.

Data came from immunoSEQ multiplex PCR; TCRdb stores just in-frame clones and leaves some out. The top ten clones hold approximately 10% of a sample with a few thousand clones, roughly a quarter of them seen once. The CDR3 consists of 15 residues. V was shortened by 0 bases and J by 0 bases, with 11 bases between the two germline ends. Germline CDR1 is GTSNPN and CDR2 is SVGIG (reference sequence). The sample in question was lung tumor tissue, obtained before any cancer treatment. The genes are TRBV30 and TRBJ1-2; D remains ambiguous. The sequence derives from a female donor of 60 years or more with stage I lung adenocarcinoma. In nucleotides, the CDR3 is TGTGCCTGGAGTGTAAAGGCGGTAGCTAACTATGGCTACACCTTC. Translating gives CAWSVKAVANYGYTF.